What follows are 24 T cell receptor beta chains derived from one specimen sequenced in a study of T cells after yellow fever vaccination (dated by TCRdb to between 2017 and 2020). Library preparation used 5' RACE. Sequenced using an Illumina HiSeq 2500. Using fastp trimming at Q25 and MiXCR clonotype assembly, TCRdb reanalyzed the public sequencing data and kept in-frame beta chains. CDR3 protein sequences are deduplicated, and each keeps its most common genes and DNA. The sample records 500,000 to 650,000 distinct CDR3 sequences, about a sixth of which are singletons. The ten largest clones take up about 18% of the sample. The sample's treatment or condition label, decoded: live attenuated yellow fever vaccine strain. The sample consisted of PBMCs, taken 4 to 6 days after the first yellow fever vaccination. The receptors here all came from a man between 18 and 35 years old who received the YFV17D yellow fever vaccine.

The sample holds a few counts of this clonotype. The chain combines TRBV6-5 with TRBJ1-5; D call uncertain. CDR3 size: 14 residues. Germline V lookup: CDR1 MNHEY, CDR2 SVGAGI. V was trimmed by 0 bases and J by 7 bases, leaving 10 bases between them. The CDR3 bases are TGTGCCAGCAGTTACTCGAGACGGTGGCAGCCCCAGCATTTT. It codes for CASSYSRRWQPQHF.

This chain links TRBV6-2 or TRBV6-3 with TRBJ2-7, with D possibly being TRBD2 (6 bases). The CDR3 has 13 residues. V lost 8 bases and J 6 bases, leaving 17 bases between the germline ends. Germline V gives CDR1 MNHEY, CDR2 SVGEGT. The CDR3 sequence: CASAGLYRIEQYF. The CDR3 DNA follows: TGTGCCAGCGCGGGACTCTATCGGATCGAGCAGTACTTC.

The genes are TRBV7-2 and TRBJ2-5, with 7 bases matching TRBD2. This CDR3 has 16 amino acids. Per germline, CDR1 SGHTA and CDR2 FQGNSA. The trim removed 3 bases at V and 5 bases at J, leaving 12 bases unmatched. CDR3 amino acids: CASSLGRLSGTETQYF. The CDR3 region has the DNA TGTGCCAGCAGCTTGGGACGACTAAGCGGGACCGAGACCCAGTACTTC.

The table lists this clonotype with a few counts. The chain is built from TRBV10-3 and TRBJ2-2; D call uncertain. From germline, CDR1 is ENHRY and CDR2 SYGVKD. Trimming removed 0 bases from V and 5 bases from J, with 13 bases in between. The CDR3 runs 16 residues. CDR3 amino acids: CAISESTLRETGELFF. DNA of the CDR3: TGTGCCATCAGTGAGTCAACATTAAGGGAAACCGGGGAGCTGTTTTTT.

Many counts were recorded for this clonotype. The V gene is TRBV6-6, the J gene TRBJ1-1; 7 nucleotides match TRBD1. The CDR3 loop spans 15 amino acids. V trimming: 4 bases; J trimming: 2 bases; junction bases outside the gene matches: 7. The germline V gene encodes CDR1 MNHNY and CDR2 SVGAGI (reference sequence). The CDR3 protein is CASSSTGQGNTEAFF. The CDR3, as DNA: TGTGCCAGCAGTTCGACAGGGCAGGGAAACACTGAAGCTTTCTTT.

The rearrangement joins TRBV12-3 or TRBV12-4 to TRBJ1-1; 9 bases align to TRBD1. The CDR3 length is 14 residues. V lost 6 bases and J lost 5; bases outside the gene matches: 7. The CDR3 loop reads CASRATGGGTEAFF. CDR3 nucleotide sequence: TGTGCCAGCAGGGCGACAGGGGGGGGGACTGAAGCTTTCTTT.

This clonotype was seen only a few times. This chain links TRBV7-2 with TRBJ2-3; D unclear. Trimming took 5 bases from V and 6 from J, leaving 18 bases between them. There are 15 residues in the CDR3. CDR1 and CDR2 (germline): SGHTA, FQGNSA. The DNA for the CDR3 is TGTGCCAGCAGCCAGCCAGACTTGGATTTGGATACGCAGTATTTT. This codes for CASSQPDLDLDTQYF.

In DNA form, the CDR3 reads TGTGCCACCAGTGATCCCGGGGCGGATACGCAGTATTTT. This gives the protein CATSDPGADTQYF. The chain employs TRBV24-1 and TRBJ2-3; D possibly uses TRBD1 or TRBD2 (5 bases each). The CDR3 has 13 amino acids. V lost 3 bases and J lost 6, with 9 bases in between. Looked up from germline, CDR1 is KGHDR and CDR2 is SFDVKD.

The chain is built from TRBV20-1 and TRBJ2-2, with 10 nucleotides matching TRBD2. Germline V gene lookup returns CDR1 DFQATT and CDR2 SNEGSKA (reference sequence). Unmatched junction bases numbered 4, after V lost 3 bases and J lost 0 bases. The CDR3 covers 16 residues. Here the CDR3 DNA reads TGCAGTGCTAGCCATGGACTAGCGGCGAACACCGGGGAGCTGTTTTTT. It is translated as CSASHGLAANTGELFF.

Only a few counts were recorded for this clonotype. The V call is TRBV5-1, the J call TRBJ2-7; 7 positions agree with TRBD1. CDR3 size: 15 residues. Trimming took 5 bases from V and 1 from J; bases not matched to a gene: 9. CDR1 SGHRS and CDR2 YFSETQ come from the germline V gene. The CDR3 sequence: CASSFLGTESYEQYV. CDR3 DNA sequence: TGCGCCAGCAGTTTTCTCGGGACAGAATCCTACGAGCAGTACGTC.

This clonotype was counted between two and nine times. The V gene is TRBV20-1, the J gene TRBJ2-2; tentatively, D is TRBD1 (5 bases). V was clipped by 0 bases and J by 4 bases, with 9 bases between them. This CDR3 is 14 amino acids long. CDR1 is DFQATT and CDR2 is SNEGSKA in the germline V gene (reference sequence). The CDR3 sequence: CSARDWGTTGELFF. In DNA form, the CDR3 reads TGCAGTGCTAGAGATTGGGGCACCACCGGGGAGCTGTTTTTT.

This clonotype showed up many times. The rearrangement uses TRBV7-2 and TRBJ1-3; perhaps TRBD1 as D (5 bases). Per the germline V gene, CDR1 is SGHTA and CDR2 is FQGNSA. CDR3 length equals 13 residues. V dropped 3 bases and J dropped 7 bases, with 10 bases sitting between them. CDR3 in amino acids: CASSLIPGNTIYF. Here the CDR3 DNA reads TGTGCCAGCAGCTTGATACCAGGGAACACCATATATTTT.

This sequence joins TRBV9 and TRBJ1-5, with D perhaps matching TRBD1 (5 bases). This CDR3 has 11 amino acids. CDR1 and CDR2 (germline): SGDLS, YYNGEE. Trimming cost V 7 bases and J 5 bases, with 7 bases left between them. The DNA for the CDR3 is TGTGCCAGCGGAGGGGATCAGCCCCAGCATTTT. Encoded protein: CASGGDQPQHF.

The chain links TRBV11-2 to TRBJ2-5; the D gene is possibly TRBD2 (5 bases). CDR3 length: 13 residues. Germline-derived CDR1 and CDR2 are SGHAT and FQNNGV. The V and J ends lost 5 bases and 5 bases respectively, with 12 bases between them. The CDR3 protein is CASSGGAFETQYF. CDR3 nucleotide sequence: TGTGCCAGCAGCGGAGGAGCCTTCGAGACCCAGTACTTC.

As DNA, the CDR3 is TGCAGTGCTAGTTCCAGCGGGGGGTCCTACAATGAGCAGTTCTTC. This gives the protein CSASSSGGSYNEQFF. The chain is built from TRBV20-1 and TRBJ2-1; 9 bases align to TRBD2. CDR1 is DFQATT, CDR2 SNEGSKA, per germline (reference sequence). The CDR3 length is 15 residues. The V segment lost 3 bases and the J segment 1 base; nucleotides outside the gene matches: 4.

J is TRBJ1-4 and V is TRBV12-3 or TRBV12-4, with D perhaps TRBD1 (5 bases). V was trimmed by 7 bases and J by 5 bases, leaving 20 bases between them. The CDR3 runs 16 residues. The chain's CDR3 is CASTSGRRGWNEKLFF. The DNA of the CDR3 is TGTGCCAGCACCTCCGGGAGGCGGGGGTGGAATGAAAAACTGTTTTTT.

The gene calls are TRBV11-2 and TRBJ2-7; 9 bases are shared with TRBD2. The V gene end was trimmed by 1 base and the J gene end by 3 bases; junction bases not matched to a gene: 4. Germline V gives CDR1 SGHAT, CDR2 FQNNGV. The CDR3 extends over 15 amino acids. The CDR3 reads CASSLGAGGFYEQYV. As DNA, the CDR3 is TGTGCCAGCAGCTTAGGAGCGGGGGGATTCTACGAGCAGTACGTC.

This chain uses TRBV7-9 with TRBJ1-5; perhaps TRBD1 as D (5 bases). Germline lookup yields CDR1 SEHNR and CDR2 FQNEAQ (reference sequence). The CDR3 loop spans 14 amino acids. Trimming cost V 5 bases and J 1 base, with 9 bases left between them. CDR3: CASSTGGSNQPQHF. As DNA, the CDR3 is TGTGCCAGCAGCACGGGGGGGAGCAATCAGCCCCAGCATTTT.

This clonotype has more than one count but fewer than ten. The CDR3 loop reads CASSLVSGWSYGYTF. The DNA of the CDR3 is TGTGCCAGCAGCTTAGTTTCTGGGTGGTCCTATGGCTACACCTTC. V and J are TRBV11-2 and TRBJ1-2; D is unresolved. Germline lookup yields CDR1 SGHAT and CDR2 FQNNGV. The V end lost 1 base, the J end lost 4 bases, and 13 bases lay between the germline ends. This CDR3 is 15 amino acids long. Supplemented by reference TRBV11-2 and TRBJ1-2, the full variable domain reads EAGVAQSPRYKIIEKRQSVAFWCNPISGHATLYWYQQILGQGPKLLIQFQNNGVVDDSQLPKDRFSAERLKGVDSTLKIQPAKLEDSAVYLCASSLVSGWSYGYTFGSGTRLTVV.

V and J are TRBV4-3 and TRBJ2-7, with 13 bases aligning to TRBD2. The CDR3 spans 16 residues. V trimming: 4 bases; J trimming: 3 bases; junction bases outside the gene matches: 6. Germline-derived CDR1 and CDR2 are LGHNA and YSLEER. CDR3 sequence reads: CASSRLGTSGDYEQYF. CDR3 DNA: TGCGCCAGCAGCCGACTTGGGACTAGCGGGGACTACGAGCAGTACTTC.

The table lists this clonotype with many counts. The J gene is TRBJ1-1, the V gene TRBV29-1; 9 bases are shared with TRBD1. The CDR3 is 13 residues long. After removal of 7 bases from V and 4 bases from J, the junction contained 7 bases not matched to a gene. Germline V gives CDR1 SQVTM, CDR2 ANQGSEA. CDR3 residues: CSGDRQGGTEAFF. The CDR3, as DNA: TGCAGCGGCGATCGACAGGGGGGCACTGAAGCTTTCTTT.

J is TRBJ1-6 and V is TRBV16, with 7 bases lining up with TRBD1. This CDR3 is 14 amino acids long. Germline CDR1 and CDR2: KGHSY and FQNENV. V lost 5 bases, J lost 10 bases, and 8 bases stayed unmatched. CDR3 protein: CASSSGQALSPLHF. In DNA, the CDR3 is TGTGCCAGCAGCTCAGGACAGGCCCTCTCACCCCTCCACTTT.

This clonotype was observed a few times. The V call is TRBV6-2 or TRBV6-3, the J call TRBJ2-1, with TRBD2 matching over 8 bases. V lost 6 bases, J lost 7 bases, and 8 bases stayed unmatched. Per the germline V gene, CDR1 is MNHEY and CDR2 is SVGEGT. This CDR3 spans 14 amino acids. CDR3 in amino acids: CASRLQGLVNEQFF. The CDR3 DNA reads TGTGCCAGCAGACTACAGGGACTAGTTAATGAGCAGTTCTTC.

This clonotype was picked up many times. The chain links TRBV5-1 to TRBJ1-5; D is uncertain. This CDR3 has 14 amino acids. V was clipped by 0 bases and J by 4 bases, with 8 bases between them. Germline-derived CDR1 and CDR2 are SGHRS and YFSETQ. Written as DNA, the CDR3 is TGCGCCAGCAGCTTGGAAGGGATTAATCAGCCCCAGCATTTT. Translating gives CASSLEGINQPQHF.